This T cell receptor beta chain was recorded in a study of shared clonotypes between healthy human individuals. Broader study findings: Sampling was confined to blood; repertoires within tissues likely differ.

V shed 2 bases and J shed 3 bases, with 8 bases lying between them. The length of the CDR3 is 13 residues. CDR1 and CDR2 from the germline V gene are MDHEN and SYDVKM. The authors sequenced unsorted PBMC DNA on ten immunoSEQ deep assay plates. Sequencing used immunoSEQ multiplex PCR; TCRdb keeps in-frame clones, though not all of them. The sample holds hundreds of thousands of clones, about 85% seen once. In the case of this clone: Its antigen remains unidentified. Additional DNA sequences in this sample encode the identical CDR3.

The chain links TRBV28 to TRBJ2-7; unclear D gene. This TCR was sampled from a woman aged 40 to 50 in good health. Some clones in this sample may be carry-over from other donors' samples. Sequenced input: PBMCs. CDR3 DNA: TGTGCCAGCAGTTTAGGTCGAGACTACGAGCAGTACTTC. Protein product: CASSLGRDYEQYF.